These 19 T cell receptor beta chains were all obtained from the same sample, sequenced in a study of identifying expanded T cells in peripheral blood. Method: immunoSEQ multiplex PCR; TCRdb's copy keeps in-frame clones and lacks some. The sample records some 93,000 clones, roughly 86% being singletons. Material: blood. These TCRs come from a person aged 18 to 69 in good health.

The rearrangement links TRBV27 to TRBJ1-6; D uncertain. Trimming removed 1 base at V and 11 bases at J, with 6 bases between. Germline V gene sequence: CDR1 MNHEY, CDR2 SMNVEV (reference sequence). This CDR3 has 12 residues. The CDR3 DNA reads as TGTGCCAGCAGTTTATATGATCCACCCCTCCACTTT. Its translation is CASSLYDPPLHF.

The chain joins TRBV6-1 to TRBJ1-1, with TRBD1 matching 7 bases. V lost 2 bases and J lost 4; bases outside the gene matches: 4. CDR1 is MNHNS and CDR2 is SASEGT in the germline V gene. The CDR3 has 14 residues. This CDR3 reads CASSERGQGTEAFF. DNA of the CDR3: TGTGCCAGCAGTGAAAGGGGGCAGGGCACTGAAGCTTTCTTT.

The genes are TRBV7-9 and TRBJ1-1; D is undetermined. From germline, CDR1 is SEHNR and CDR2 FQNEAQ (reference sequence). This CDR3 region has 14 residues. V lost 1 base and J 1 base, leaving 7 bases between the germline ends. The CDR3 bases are TGTGCCAGCAGCTTAGGGGCTGCGAACACTGAAGCTTTCTTT. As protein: CASSLGAANTEAFF.

The CDR3 loop is CASSLYRDRNSEQYF. For the CDR3, the DNA is TGTGCCAGCAGTTTATACCGGGACAGGAATAGCGAGCAGTACTTC. The J gene is TRBJ2-7, the V gene TRBV28, with 8 bases identical to TRBD1. This CDR3 comprises 15 residues. Germline V gives CDR1 MDHEN, CDR2 SYDVKM. With V trimmed by 1 base and J by 6 bases, 8 bases remained unmatched.

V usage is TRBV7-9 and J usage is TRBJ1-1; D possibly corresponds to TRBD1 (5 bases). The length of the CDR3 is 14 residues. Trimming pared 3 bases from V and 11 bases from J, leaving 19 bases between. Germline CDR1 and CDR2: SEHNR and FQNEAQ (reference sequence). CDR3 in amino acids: CASSFLTMPGDAFF. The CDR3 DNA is TGTGCCAGCAGCTTTCTTACCATGCCGGGGGACGCTTTCTTT.

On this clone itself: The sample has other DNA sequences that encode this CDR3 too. The CDR3 DNA follows: TGTGCCAGCAGCGTAGGAATCCAAGAGACCCAGTACTTC. This gives the protein CASSVGIQETQYF. V and J are TRBV9 and TRBJ2-5; D unclear. Trimming pared 0 bases from V and 1 base from J, leaving 4 bases between. Germline loops: CDR1 SGDLS, CDR2 YYNGEE. This CDR3 contains 13 residues.

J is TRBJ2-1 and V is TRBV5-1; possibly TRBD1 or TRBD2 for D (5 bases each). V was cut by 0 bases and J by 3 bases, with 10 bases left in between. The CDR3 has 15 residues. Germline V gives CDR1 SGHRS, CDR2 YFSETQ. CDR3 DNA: TGCGCCAGCAGCTTGGTAGGGGAGAACTACAATGAGCAGTTCTTC. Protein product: CASSLVGENYNEQFF. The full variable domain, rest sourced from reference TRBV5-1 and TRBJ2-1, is KAGVTQTPRYLIKTRGQQVTLSCSPISGHRSVSWYQQTPGQGLQFLFEYFSETQRNKGNFPGRFSGRQFSNSRSEMNVSTLELGDSALYLCASSLVGENYNEQFFGPGTRLTVL.

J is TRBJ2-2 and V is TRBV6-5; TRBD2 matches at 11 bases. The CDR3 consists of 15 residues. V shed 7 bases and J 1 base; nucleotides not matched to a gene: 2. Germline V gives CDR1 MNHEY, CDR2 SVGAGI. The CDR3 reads CASNLAGGNTGELFF. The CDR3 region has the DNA TGTGCCAGCAATCTAGCGGGAGGGAACACCGGGGAGCTGTTTTTT.

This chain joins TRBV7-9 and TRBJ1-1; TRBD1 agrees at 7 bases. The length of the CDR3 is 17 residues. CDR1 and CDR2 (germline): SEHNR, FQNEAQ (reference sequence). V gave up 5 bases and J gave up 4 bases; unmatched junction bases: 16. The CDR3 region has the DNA TGTGCCAGCAGCCGGGTTTCCGGGACAGCCAGGGGCACTGAAGCTTTCTTT. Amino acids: CASSRVSGTARGTEAFF.

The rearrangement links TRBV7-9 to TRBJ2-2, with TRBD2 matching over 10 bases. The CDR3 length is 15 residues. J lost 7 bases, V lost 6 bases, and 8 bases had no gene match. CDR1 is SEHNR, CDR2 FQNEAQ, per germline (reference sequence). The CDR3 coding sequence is TGTGCCAGCAGACCCAGCGGGGGGGCCGGCGGGGAGCTGTTTTTT. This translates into CASRPSGGAGGELFF.

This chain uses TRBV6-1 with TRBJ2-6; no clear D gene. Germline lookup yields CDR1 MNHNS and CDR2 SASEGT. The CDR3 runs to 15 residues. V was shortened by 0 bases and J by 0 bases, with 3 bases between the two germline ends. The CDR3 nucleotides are TGTGCCAGCAGTGAAGCCAGCTCTGGGGCCAACGTCCTGACTTTC. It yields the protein CASSEASSGANVLTF.

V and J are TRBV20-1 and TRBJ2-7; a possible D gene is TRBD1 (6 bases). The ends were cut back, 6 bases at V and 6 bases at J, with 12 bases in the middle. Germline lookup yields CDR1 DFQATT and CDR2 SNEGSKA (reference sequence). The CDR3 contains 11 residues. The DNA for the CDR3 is TGCAGTGCCCACACAGGGCCCGAGCAGTACTTC. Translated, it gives CSAHTGPEQYF.

CDR3 sequence: CASSYLAGTEQYF. The DNA of the CDR3 is TGTGCCAGCAGTTATTTAGCGGGTACCGAGCAGTACTTC. The J gene is TRBJ2-7, the V gene TRBV6-6, with 7 bases matching TRBD2. Germline V CDR1 and CDR2: MNHNY, SVGAGI (reference sequence). This CDR3 is 13 amino acids long. The V and J ends lost 3 bases and 6 bases, in that order; junction bases with no gene match: 5.

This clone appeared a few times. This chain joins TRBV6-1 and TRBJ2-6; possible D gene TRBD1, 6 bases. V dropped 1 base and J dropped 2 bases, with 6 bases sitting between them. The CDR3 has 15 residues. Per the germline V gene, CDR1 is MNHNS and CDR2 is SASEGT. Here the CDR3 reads CASSEEGAGANVLTF. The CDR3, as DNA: TGTGCCAGCAGTGAAGAGGGGGCTGGGGCCAACGTCCTGACTTTC.

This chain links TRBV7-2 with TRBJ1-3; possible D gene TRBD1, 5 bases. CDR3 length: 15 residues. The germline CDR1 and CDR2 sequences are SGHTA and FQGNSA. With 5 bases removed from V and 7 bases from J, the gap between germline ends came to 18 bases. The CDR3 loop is CASSRAGGLGNTIYF. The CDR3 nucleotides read TGTGCCAGCAGCCGCGCCGGGGGACTCGGGAACACCATATATTTT.

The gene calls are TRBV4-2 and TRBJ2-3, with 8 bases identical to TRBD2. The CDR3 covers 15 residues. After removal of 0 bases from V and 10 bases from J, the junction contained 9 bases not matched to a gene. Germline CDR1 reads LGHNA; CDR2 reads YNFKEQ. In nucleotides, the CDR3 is TGTGCCAGCAGCCAAGATTGGAGCGGGAGTCGGGCGCAGTATTTT. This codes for CASSQDWSGSRAQYF.

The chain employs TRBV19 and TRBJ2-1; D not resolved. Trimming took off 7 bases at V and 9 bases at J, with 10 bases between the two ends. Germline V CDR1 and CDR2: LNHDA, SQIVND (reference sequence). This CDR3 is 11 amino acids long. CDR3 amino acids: CASTVGGEQFF. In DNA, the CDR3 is TGTGCCAGTACAGTGGGTGGTGAGCAGTTCTTC.

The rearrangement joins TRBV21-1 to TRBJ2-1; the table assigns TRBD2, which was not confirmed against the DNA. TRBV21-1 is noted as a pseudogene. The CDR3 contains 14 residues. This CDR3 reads CASSSRHPGDEQFF. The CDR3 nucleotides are TGTGCCAGCAGCAGCAGACACCCCGGGGATGAGCAGTTCTTC.

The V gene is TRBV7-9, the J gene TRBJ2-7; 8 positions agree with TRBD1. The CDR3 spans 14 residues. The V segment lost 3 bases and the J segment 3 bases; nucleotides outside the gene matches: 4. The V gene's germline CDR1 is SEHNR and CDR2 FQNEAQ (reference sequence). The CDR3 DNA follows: TGTGCCAGCAGCTTCGGGACAGGTCTCTACGAGCAGTACTTC. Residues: CASSFGTGLYEQYF.